This is a list of T cell receptor beta chains from one sample in a study of blood T cell repertoires in COVID-19. The method was immunoSEQ multiplex PCR; TCRdb's version includes in-frame clones alone and lacks a portion of them. The repertoire consists of tens of thousands of clones, with less than 85% occurring once and the leading ten covering about a tenth. The source material was peripheral blood. The receptors were sampled from a woman in her 70s with acute or convalescent COVID-19. CDR3s include the opening cysteine and the closing phenylalanine or tryptophan. Each record gives: J gene, V gene, clone size, D gene, CDR3 DNA, CDR3 protein. D genes are given only for firm matches. Clone size is not always given. Where it is, it says once, few, many or a class for expanded clones.

J gene: TRBJ2-1
V gene: TRBV11-2
clone size: -
D gene: TRBD1
CDR3 DNA: TGTGCCAGCAGCCCAGACCCGACAGGGAATGAGCAGTTCTTC
CDR3 protein: CASSPDPTGNEQFF

J gene: TRBJ1-1
V gene: TRBV7-9
clone size: -
D gene: TRBD1
CDR3 DNA: TGTGCCAGCAGCTCTCCCCCGGGACAGCCTTCGAACACTGAAGCTTTCTTT
CDR3 protein: CASSSPPGQPSNTEAFF

J gene: TRBJ2-7
V gene: TRBV27
clone size: -
D gene: TRBD2
CDR3 DNA: TGTGCCAGCAGTATCGAAGCGGGGGGCCCCTACGAGCAGTACTTC
CDR3 protein: CASSIEAGGPYEQYF

J gene: TRBJ2-7
V gene: TRBV20-1
clone size: -
D gene: -
CDR3 DNA: TGCAGTGCTAGTGGCGAGCGAAGGGAGCAGTACTTC
CDR3 protein: CSASGERREQYF

J gene: TRBJ1-5
V gene: TRBV11-2
clone size: -
D gene: TRBD1
CDR3 DNA: TGTGCCAGCAGCTTAGACGGACAGGGGGGTCAGCCCCAGCATTTT
CDR3 protein: CASSLDGQGGQPQHF

J gene: TRBJ2-3
V gene: TRBV4-1
clone size: -
D gene: -
CDR3 DNA: TGCGCCAGCAGCCAAGGACAGGGACTGGATACGCAGTATTTT
CDR3 protein: CASSQGQGLDTQYF

J gene: TRBJ2-1
V gene: TRBV6-5
clone size: once
D gene: TRBD2
CDR3 DNA: TGTGCCAGCAGCCCAAGCGGGAGGGCCTACAATGAGCAGTTCTTC
CDR3 protein: CASSPSGRAYNEQFF

J gene: TRBJ1-1
V gene: TRBV18
clone size: -
D gene: -
CDR3 DNA: TGTGCCAGCGCCTTACAGGGCCTGAACACTGAAGCTTTCTTT
CDR3 protein: CASALQGLNTEAFF

J gene: TRBJ1-1
V gene: TRBV5-4
clone size: -
D gene: -
CDR3 DNA: TGTGCCAGCAGCTTGGAGGGCAGGGGGAACACTGAAGCTTTCTTT
CDR3 protein: CASSLEGRGNTEAFF

J gene: TRBJ1-1
V gene: TRBV19
clone size: -
D gene: -
CDR3 DNA: TGTGCCAGTAGTATAGGGGCAGGTGGCACTGAAGCTTTCTTT
CDR3 protein: CASSIGAGGTEAFF

J gene: TRBJ2-1
V gene: TRBV6-5
clone size: -
D gene: TRBD1
CDR3 DNA: TGTGCCAGCAGTTACTCGAGGGACAGGGGGCGCCTTGAGCAGTTCTTC
CDR3 protein: CASSYSRDRGRLEQFF

J gene: TRBJ2-7
V gene: TRBV6-5
clone size: -
D gene: -
CDR3 DNA: TGTGCCAGCAGTTACTCCTCGCACTACTACGAGCAGTACTTC
CDR3 protein: CASSYSSHYYEQYF

J gene: TRBJ1-5
V gene: TRBV5-1
clone size: -
D gene: -
CDR3 DNA: TGCGCCAGCAGCTTGGGGGGGGGCGTGCAGCCCCAGCATTTT
CDR3 protein: CASSLGGGVQPQHF

J gene: TRBJ1-1
V gene: TRBV6-5
clone size: many
D gene: TRBD1
CDR3 DNA: TGTGCCAGCAGCAAAACGGACAGGGGTAACACTGAAGCTTTCTTT
CDR3 protein: CASSKTDRGNTEAFF

J gene: TRBJ2-7
V gene: TRBV5-4
clone size: -
D gene: -
CDR3 DNA: TGTGCCAGCAGCCTACGGGGTAGCGAGCAGTACTTC
CDR3 protein: CASSLRGSEQYF

J gene: TRBJ1-6
V gene: TRBV7-2
clone size: -
D gene: TRBD1
CDR3 DNA: TGTGCCAGCAGCTTAGCGGACAGGGATAATTCACCCCTCCACTTT
CDR3 protein: CASSLADRDNSPLHF

J gene: TRBJ1-1
V gene: TRBV19
clone size: -
D gene: TRBD1
CDR3 DNA: TGTGCCAGCACACGAAACCAGGGGGCGATGAACACTGAAGCTTTCTTT
CDR3 protein: CASTRNQGAMNTEAFF

J gene: TRBJ1-2
V gene: TRBV20-1
clone size: once
D gene: -
CDR3 DNA: TGCAGTGTGCCAGGTGGGAGCGGCTACACCTTC
CDR3 protein: CSVPGGSGYTF

J gene: TRBJ1-5
V gene: TRBV7-7
clone size: -
D gene: -
CDR3 DNA: TGTGCCAGCAGCCCCGCCGGGGAACTTAGCAATCAGCCCCAGCATTTT
CDR3 protein: CASSPAGELSNQPQHF

J gene: TRBJ2-7
V gene: TRBV5-4
clone size: -
D gene: -
CDR3 DNA: TGTGCCAGCAGCTGGGGGACTGACTCCTACGAGCAGTACTTC
CDR3 protein: CASSWGTDSYEQYF

J gene: TRBJ2-7
V gene: TRBV5-4
clone size: -
D gene: TRBD2
CDR3 DNA: TGTGCCAGCAGCTTGGGGGGGGCTAGCGGGATCGTCCGCAGCTCCTACGAGCAGTACTTC
CDR3 protein: CASSLGGASGIVRSSYEQYF

J gene: TRBJ2-3
V gene: TRBV14
clone size: -
D gene: -
CDR3 DNA: TGTGCCAGCAGCCAAGACACAGAAATCACAGATACGCAGTATTTT
CDR3 protein: CASSQDTEITDTQYF

J gene: TRBJ1-1
V gene: TRBV21-1
clone size: few
D gene: -
CDR3 DNA: TGTGCCAGCAGGAGGGCACCAGAGCTCCCGCGGGTAGCTTTCTTT
CDR3 protein: CASRRAPELPRVAFF

J gene: TRBJ2-2
V gene: TRBV19
clone size: -
D gene: TRBD1
CDR3 DNA: TGTGCCAGTATACGATCCGGGACAGGGAACACCGGGGAGCTGTTTTTT
CDR3 protein: CASIRSGTGNTGELFF

J gene: TRBJ2-1
V gene: TRBV27
clone size: -
D gene: -
CDR3 DNA: TGTGCCAGCAGACCTCCCTTGGGCAGCTACAATGAGCAGTTCTTC
CDR3 protein: CASRPPLGSYNEQFF

J gene: TRBJ2-3
V gene: TRBV5-4
clone size: medium-sized
D gene: TRBD2
CDR3 DNA: TGTGCCAGCAGCTTGGGGACTAGCGCTACAGATACGCAGTATTTT
CDR3 protein: CASSLGTSATDTQYF

J gene: TRBJ1-1
V gene: TRBV5-1
clone size: -
D gene: TRBD1
CDR3 DNA: TGCGCCAGCAGCTTGGGGACAGGGAACACTGAAGCTTTCTTT
CDR3 protein: CASSLGTGNTEAFF

J gene: TRBJ2-5
V gene: TRBV7-2
clone size: -
D gene: TRBD2
CDR3 DNA: TGTGCCAGCAGCCCTCCTAGCGGGGGCCCCCAAGAGACCCAGTACTTC
CDR3 protein: CASSPPSGGPQETQYF

J gene: TRBJ1-2
V gene: TRBV9
clone size: -
D gene: -
CDR3 DNA: TGTGCCAGCAGCCCATGGGGGGGATTCAACTATGGCTACACCTTC
CDR3 protein: CASSPWGGFNYGYTF

J gene: TRBJ1-1
V gene: TRBV2
clone size: -
D gene: TRBD1
CDR3 DNA: TGTGCCAGCAGTGATCCAGGGGGCAACACTGAAGCTTTCTTT
CDR3 protein: CASSDPGGNTEAFF

J gene: TRBJ1-1
V gene: TRBV6-5
clone size: -
D gene: -
CDR3 DNA: TGTGCCAGCAGTTACCCAGCGGGGGGGGATGCTTTCTTT
CDR3 protein: CASSYPAGGDAFF

J gene: TRBJ2-7
V gene: TRBV18
clone size: -
D gene: TRBD1
CDR3 DNA: TGTGCCAGCTCAGCGACAGGGGGGGAGGTCGAGCAGTACTTC
CDR3 protein: CASSATGGEVEQYF

J gene: TRBJ2-2
V gene: TRBV19
clone size: -
D gene: -
CDR3 DNA: TGTGCCAGTAGTGCCCGGACAGCGAACACCGGGGAGCTGTTTTTT
CDR3 protein: CASSARTANTGELFF

J gene: TRBJ1-3
V gene: TRBV27
clone size: -
D gene: -
CDR3 DNA: TGTGCCAGCAGTCTCACAGCTTCCTCTGGAAACACCATATATTTT
CDR3 protein: CASSLTASSGNTIYF

J gene: TRBJ1-4
V gene: TRBV10-3
clone size: -
D gene: -
CDR3 DNA: TGTGCCATCTCAAACCCAAAACTTGAAAAACTGTTTTTT
CDR3 protein: CAISNPKLEKLFF

J gene: TRBJ2-7
V gene: TRBV4-3
clone size: -
D gene: TRBD2
CDR3 DNA: TGCGCCAGCAGCCAAGAGACGACTAGCGGGGGGTTTTTTAGCTCCTACGAGCAGTACTTC
CDR3 protein: CASSQETTSGGFFSSYEQYF

J gene: TRBJ2-1
V gene: TRBV7-3
clone size: -
D gene: TRBD2
CDR3 DNA: TGTGCCAGCAGCGGAGCGGGAGCAAGCTACAATGAGCAATTCTTC
CDR3 protein: CASSGAGASYNEQFF

J gene: TRBJ2-3
V gene: TRBV3-1/TRBV3-2
clone size: -
D gene: TRBD1
CDR3 DNA: TGTGCCAGCACTCACCGGGACAGGGGTGCAGATACGCAGTATTTT
CDR3 protein: CASTHRDRGADTQYF

J gene: TRBJ1-1
V gene: TRBV7-8
clone size: -
D gene: TRBD1
CDR3 DNA: TGTGCCAGCAGTCACCCGGGACAGGGGGTATTGGGTCTCACTGAAGCTTTCTTT
CDR3 protein: CASSHPGQGVLGLTEAFF

J gene: TRBJ1-1
V gene: TRBV19
clone size: -
D gene: -
CDR3 DNA: TGTGCCAGTAGTATAGACAGTTTGAACACTGAAGCTTTCTTT
CDR3 protein: CASSIDSLNTEAFF

J gene: TRBJ2-7
V gene: TRBV11-2
clone size: -
D gene: -
CDR3 DNA: TGTGCCAGCAGCTTACGTACAATGGATGCGGGCCGCCCCTACGAGCAGTACTTC
CDR3 protein: CASSLRTMDAGRPYEQYF

J gene: TRBJ1-2
V gene: TRBV7-9
clone size: -
D gene: TRBD1
CDR3 DNA: TGTGCCAGCAGCCTCTATAGGACAGGGGACAGTGGCTACACCTTC
CDR3 protein: CASSLYRTGDSGYTF

J gene: TRBJ2-1
V gene: TRBV19
clone size: few
D gene: -
CDR3 DNA: TGTGCCAGTAGTATAGCCCGGAGCTCCTACAATGAGCAGTTCTTC
CDR3 protein: CASSIARSSYNEQFF

J gene: TRBJ2-7
V gene: TRBV18
clone size: many
D gene: -
CDR3 DNA: TGTGCCAGCTCACCCCGACAGACCCAAGCTCGCTACGAGCAGTACTTC
CDR3 protein: CASSPRQTQARYEQYF

J gene: TRBJ2-7
V gene: TRBV6-5
clone size: -
D gene: TRBD2
CDR3 DNA: TGTGCCAGCAGTAGGACTAGCGGGAGTGCCTACGAGCAGTACTTC
CDR3 protein: CASSRTSGSAYEQYF

J gene: TRBJ2-2
V gene: TRBV28
clone size: -
D gene: -
CDR3 DNA: TGTGCCAGCGGGGAGGACGGGGAGCTGTTTTTT
CDR3 protein: CASGEDGELFF

J gene: TRBJ2-7
V gene: TRBV28
clone size: few
D gene: TRBD1
CDR3 DNA: TGTGCCAGCAGCGGGACAGTTCATCCCTACGAGCAGTACTTC
CDR3 protein: CASSGTVHPYEQYF